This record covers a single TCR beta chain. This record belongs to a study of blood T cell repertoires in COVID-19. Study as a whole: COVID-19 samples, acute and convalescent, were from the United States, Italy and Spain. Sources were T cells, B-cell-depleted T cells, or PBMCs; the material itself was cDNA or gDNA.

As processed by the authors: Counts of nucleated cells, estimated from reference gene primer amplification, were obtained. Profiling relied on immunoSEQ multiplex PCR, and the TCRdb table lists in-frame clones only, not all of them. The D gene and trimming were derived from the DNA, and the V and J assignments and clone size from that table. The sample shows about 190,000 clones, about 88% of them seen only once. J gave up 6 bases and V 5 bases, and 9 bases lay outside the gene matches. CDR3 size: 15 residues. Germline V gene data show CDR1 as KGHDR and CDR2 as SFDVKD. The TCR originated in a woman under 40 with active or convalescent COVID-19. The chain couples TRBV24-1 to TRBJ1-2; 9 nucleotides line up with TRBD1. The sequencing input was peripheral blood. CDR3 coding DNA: TGTGCCACCAGTGGTCCGGGACAGGGCTGGGATGGCTACACCTTC. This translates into CATSGPGQGWDGYTF.